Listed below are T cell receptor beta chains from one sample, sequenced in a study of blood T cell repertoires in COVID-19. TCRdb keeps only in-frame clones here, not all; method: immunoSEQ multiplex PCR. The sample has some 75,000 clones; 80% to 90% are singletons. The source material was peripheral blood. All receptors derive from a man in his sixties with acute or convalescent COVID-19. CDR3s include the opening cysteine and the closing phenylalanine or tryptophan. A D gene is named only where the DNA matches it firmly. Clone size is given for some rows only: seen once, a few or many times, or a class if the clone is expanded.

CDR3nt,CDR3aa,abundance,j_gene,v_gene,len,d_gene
TGTGCCAGCAGCCTGGGCCATACGCAGTATTTT,CASSLGHTQYF,-,TRBJ2-3,TRBV6-5,11,-
TGCGCCAGCAGCGAGACAGGGTCCTTCTACGAGCAGTACTTC,CASSETGSFYEQYF,-,TRBJ2-7,TRBV5-1,14,TRBD1
TGTGCCAGCGCTACCGGGACTAGCGGGTACAATGAGCAGTTCTTC,CASATGTSGYNEQFF,once,TRBJ2-1,TRBV5-4,15,TRBD2
TGTGCCAGTATCATACCGGGACAAGCCTATGGCTACACCTTC,CASIIPGQAYGYTF,-,TRBJ1-2,TRBV19,14,-
TGTGCCAGCAGTGAGGAGAGGGGGCTAAGGTCCTCTGAAGCTTTCTTT,CASSEERGLRSSEAFF,-,TRBJ1-1,TRBV2,16,TRBD1
TGTGCCAGCAGCTGGGGACAGGGTCCTAATGAAAAACTGTTTTTT,CASSWGQGPNEKLFF,-,TRBJ1-4,TRBV5-6,15,TRBD1
TGCGCCAGCATGCAGGAATCGAACACCGGGGAGCTGTTTTTT,CASMQESNTGELFF,few,TRBJ2-2,TRBV5-1,14,-
TGTGCCAGCAGCTTGGCCGGCGCGGCAGATACGCAGTATTTT,CASSLAGAADTQYF,-,TRBJ2-3,TRBV5-4,14,-
TGTGCCAGCAGCTATCAGACGGAGAATGAGCAGTTCTTC,CASSYQTENEQFF,-,TRBJ2-1,TRBV7-8,13,-
TGTGCCAGCAGTTCCCGGGGGGGACGGCAAGAGACCCAGTACTTC,CASSSRGGRQETQYF,-,TRBJ2-5,TRBV27,15,TRBD2
TGTGCCAGTAGTATCACCGGGACAACCTACGAGCAGTACTTC,CASSITGTTYEQYF,few,TRBJ2-7,TRBV19,14,-
TGTGCCAGCAGTTACCTGAGGGTCTTCACCGGGGAGCTGTTTTTT,CASSYLRVFTGELFF,-,TRBJ2-2,TRBV6-5,15,-
TGTGCCAGCAGCCAAGCGACAGGGGGCTGGACTGAAGCTTTCTTT,CASSQATGGWTEAFF,-,TRBJ1-1,TRBV3-1/TRBV3-2,15,TRBD1
TGTGCCACTCTGACAGGGTATGGCTACACCTTC,CATLTGYGYTF,-,TRBJ1-2,TRBV6-5,11,TRBD1
TGTGCCAGCAGTTTGGCTTCGCCTAGCGGGAGTACCACAGATACGCAGTATTTT,CASSLASPSGSTTDTQYF,-,TRBJ2-3,TRBV27,18,TRBD2
TGTGCCAGCAGCTTGAAAGAGGGACAGGGCTACACCTTC,CASSLKEGQGYTF,-,TRBJ1-2,TRBV5-4,13,TRBD1
TGTGCCAGCAGCTCGACTAGCAATGAGCAGTTCTTC,CASSSTSNEQFF,-,TRBJ2-1,TRBV7-9,12,-
TGTGCCAGCAGCTTGAGGCAGGTTGAAGAGACCCAGTACTTC,CASSLRQVEETQYF,-,TRBJ2-5,TRBV5-8,14,-
TGTGCCAGCAGTGCTCGCCCGCTGGGACAGGGACTCTACGAGCAGTACTTC,CASSARPLGQGLYEQYF,-,TRBJ2-7,TRBV6-1,17,TRBD1
TGTGCCAGCAGCTTCTCATCGACAGCTATAGCTTTCTTT,CASSFSSTAIAFF,-,TRBJ1-1,TRBV5-6,13,-
TGTGCCAGCAGCTTTCCCGGACAGGCCCTATGGGAGATAGGAAACACCATATATTTT,CASSFPGQALWEIGNTIYF,-,TRBJ1-3,TRBV11-2,19,TRBD1
TGTGCCAGCAGCGGGACTAGAGCGGGCGAGCAGTACTTC,CASSGTRAGEQYF,once,TRBJ2-7,TRBV11-2,13,TRBD2
TGTGCCAGTAGTATAACAGGGAGCTCCTACGAGCAGTACTTC,CASSITGSSYEQYF,-,TRBJ2-7,TRBV19,14,-
TGTGCCTGGGGCGACCAGGGGAGATCACCCCTCCACTTT,CAWGDQGRSPLHF,-,TRBJ1-6,TRBV30,13,-
TGTGCCAGCAGCTTAGGACAGGGGCGAACCGGGGAGCTGTTTTTT,CASSLGQGRTGELFF,-,TRBJ2-2,TRBV11-3,15,TRBD1
TGTGCCACAGCGAGAGGGCTTAATTCACCCCTCCACTTT,CATARGLNSPLHF,-,TRBJ1-6,TRBV6-5,13,-
TGTGCCATGCAGCAGGGTGTCGGCTACACCTTC,CAMQQGVGYTF,few,TRBJ1-2,TRBV6-5,11,-
TGTGCCACCAGCGGAAGACAGGGGAACACCGGGGAGCTGTTTTTT,CATSGRQGNTGELFF,-,TRBJ2-2,TRBV15,15,TRBD1
TGCGCCAGCATTGACAGGGTCACTGAAGCTTTCTTT,CASIDRVTEAFF,-,TRBJ1-1,TRBV10-1,12,TRBD1
TGTGCCAGTAGTACTAGGGAGCAGACTGCCACAGATACGCAGTATTTT,CASSTREQTATDTQYF,-,TRBJ2-3,TRBV19,16,-
TGTGCCAGCAGATCCGGACAGGGGGCTATAACCGGGGAGCTGTTTTTT,CASRSGQGAITGELFF,-,TRBJ2-2,TRBV27,16,TRBD1
TGTGCCAGTAGTAGCCGGGACAGGGGGTCCTTCAGCAATCAGCCCCAGCATTTT,CASSSRDRGSFSNQPQHF,once,TRBJ1-5,TRBV19,18,TRBD1
TGTGCCAGCAGACCTACGGGGGGAGGGGAGACCCAGTACTTC,CASRPTGGGETQYF,-,TRBJ2-5,TRBV5-6,14,TRBD2
TGTGCCAGCAGGCCCCCGGGGGGTTCTAACTATGGCTACACCTTC,CASRPPGGSNYGYTF,-,TRBJ1-2,TRBV2,15,-
TGCGCCAGCAGTGAAAGCGGCCCCGTCGATGAGCAGTTCTTC,CASSESGPVDEQFF,once,TRBJ2-1,TRBV10-1,14,-
TGTGCCAGCAGCTCGGGACTAGGCACAGATACGCAGTATTTT,CASSSGLGTDTQYF,-,TRBJ2-3,TRBV5-4,14,TRBD2
TGTGCCAGCAGCGCCTCCGGGACAGCCGAGACCCAGTACTTC,CASSASGTAETQYF,-,TRBJ2-5,TRBV5-4,14,TRBD1
TGTGCCAGCAGTTACGGGACAGGGGCGAACACTGAAGCTTTCTTT,CASSYGTGANTEAFF,-,TRBJ1-1,TRBV6-5,15,TRBD1
TGTGCCAGCAGTTCCCGTCAGGGGGTAGGAAAACTGTTTTTT,CASSSRQGVGKLFF,-,TRBJ1-4,TRBV6-5,14,TRBD1
TGCGCCAGCAGCCCGGCGACAGGATCCCAGGAGCAGTTCTTC,CASSPATGSQEQFF,few,TRBJ2-1,TRBV5-1,14,-
TGTGCCAGCACCCTGGACAGGGGTATAGGCTACACCTTC,CASTLDRGIGYTF,-,TRBJ1-2,TRBV7-9,13,TRBD1
TGTGCCAGCAGCCCTGAGGGCGGGAGGTTCTACAATGAGCAGTTCTTC,CASSPEGGRFYNEQFF,-,TRBJ2-1,TRBV7-2,16,TRBD2
TGTGCCAGCAGCTTCGCAGGGGGCAATCAGCCCCAGCATTTT,CASSFAGGNQPQHF,once,TRBJ1-5,TRBV7-2,14,-
TGTGCCAGCAGTGAAAGGACAAAGACCGGGGAGCTGTTTTTT,CASSERTKTGELFF,few,TRBJ2-2,TRBV2,14,-
TGTGCCAGTAGTCCACAGGGGCGTATGAACACTGAAGCTTTCTTT,CASSPQGRMNTEAFF,-,TRBJ1-1,TRBV19,15,TRBD1
TGTGCCAGCTCACCAGAGGGTAGGAGCACTGAAGCTTTCTTT,CASSPEGRSTEAFF,once,TRBJ1-1,TRBV18,14,-
TGTGCCAGCTCATCCACAGGGGCAAAGAACACTGAAGCTTTCTTT,CASSSTGAKNTEAFF,-,TRBJ1-1,TRBV18,15,TRBD1
TGTGCCAGCAGCGTAGCGGGCAACTACAATGAGCAGTTCTTC,CASSVAGNYNEQFF,-,TRBJ2-1,TRBV7-3,14,TRBD2
TGTGCCAGCAGCCAGGGAGCTGATCGCACGGGTGAGCAGTACTTC,CASSQGADRTGEQYF,-,TRBJ2-7,TRBV3-1/TRBV3-2,15,-
TGTGCCAGCAGTTCTAACTTAGCGGGGGGTCAAGAGACCCAGTACTTC,CASSSNLAGGQETQYF,-,TRBJ2-5,TRBV5-4,16,TRBD2
TGTGCCAGCAGGATTCGGGCTGGGGCCAACGTCCTGACTTTC,CASRIRAGANVLTF,-,TRBJ2-6,TRBV5-8,14,-
TGTGCCAGTAGGGGAGCAGGGGAAGGCTACACCTTC,CASRGAGEGYTF,-,TRBJ1-2,TRBV19,12,-
TGTGCCAGCAGCTCCCTGCGGGGTTCACCCCTCCACTTT,CASSSLRGSPLHF,-,TRBJ1-6,TRBV6-5,13,-
TGTGCCAGTAGTATTCAACAGGGAAGGCAGCCCCAGCATTTT,CASSIQQGRQPQHF,few,TRBJ1-5,TRBV19,14,-